Below are 31 T cell receptor beta chains sequenced from a single sample in a study. In TCRdb, the 5' RACE reads were re-called with MiXCR into one record per CDR3 protein. The sample lists tens of thousands of distinct CDR3 sequences; 25% to 30% were seen once. Source material: tumor-infiltrating memory CD4+ T cells sorted from the breast tumor. The sample's subset: memory CD4+ T cells, CD4+CD45RO+CD25-. Receptor source: a female donor with breast cancer.

This clonotype was seen a handful of times. The chain recombines TRBV7-2 with TRBJ2-7; D is undetermined. Trimming took 3 bases from V and 7 from J, leaving 16 bases between them. From germline, CDR1 is SGHTA and CDR2 FQGNSA. There are 14 residues in the CDR3. The CDR3 here is CASSLGGFTGEQYF. The CDR3 coding sequence is TGTGCCAGCAGCTTGGGTGGTTTTACTGGAGAGCAGTACTTC.

V and J are TRBV25-1 and TRBJ1-6; D is uncertain. This CDR3 has 13 residues. Germline lookup yields CDR1 MGHDK and CDR2 SYGVNS. Deletions cut 4 bases from V and 4 bases from J, with 5 bases between. The CDR3 reads CASSGQYNSPLHF. In DNA, the CDR3 is TGTGCCAGCAGTGGGCAGTATAATTCACCCCTCCACTTT.

The chain is built from TRBV5-1 and TRBJ2-2; weak D call: TRBD1 (6 bases). Trimming shortened V by 0 bases and J by 6 bases, and 6 bases separated the two germline ends. Germline CDR1 and CDR2: SGHRS and YFSETQ. CDR3 size: 13 residues. CDR3 sequence reads: CASSLEGAGELFF. As DNA, the CDR3 is TGCGCCAGCAGCTTGGAGGGGGCCGGGGAGCTGTTTTTT.

The chain is built from TRBV2 and TRBJ1-1; possible D gene TRBD1, 5 bases. V was clipped by 2 bases and J by 1 base, with 5 bases between them. The CDR3 runs to 13 residues. Looked up from germline, CDR1 is SNHLY and CDR2 is FYNNEI. The CDR3 DNA sequence: TGTGCCAGCAGTGAAAGGGGGAACACTGAAGCTTTCTTT. Residues: CASSERGNTEAFF.

This clonotype turned up a few times. The chain is built from TRBV9 and TRBJ1-2; D perhaps matches TRBD1 (5 bases). Germline loops: CDR1 SGDLS, CDR2 YYNGEE. V was cut by 1 base and J by 9 bases, with 16 bases left in between. The CDR3 extends over 14 amino acids. As DNA, the CDR3 is TGTGCCAGCAGCGTATCGAGGCAGGGCGGTAGCTACACCTTC. Translating gives CASSVSRQGGSYTF.

V and J are TRBV15 and TRBJ2-7; a weak D match, TRBD2 (6 bases). The CDR3 is 14 amino acids. CDR1 LNHNV and CDR2 YYDKDF come from the germline V gene (reference sequence). V was clipped by 1 base and J by 2 bases, with 9 bases between them. The chain's CDR3 is CATSRGRGTYEQYF. As DNA, the CDR3 is TGTGCCACCAGCAGAGGTCGGGGGACCTACGAGCAGTACTTC.

The V and J genes are TRBV5-1 and TRBJ2-3, with TRBD2 matching over 9 bases. The ends lost 4 bases at V and 3 bases at J; junction bases unmatched: 12. CDR3 length: 17 residues. Germline V CDR1 and CDR2: SGHRS, YFSETQ. CDR3 loop: CASSPSPTSGGTDTQYF. Here the CDR3 DNA reads TGCGCCAGCAGCCCTTCCCCGACTAGCGGCGGGACAGATACGCAGTATTTT.

As concerns this clonotype: Since the CDR3 does not end with the conserved phenylalanine or tryptophan, this likely comes from a read error. This chain joins TRBV5-1 and TRBJ2-1; 7 bases line up with TRBD1. CDR1 SGHRS and CDR2 YFSETQ come from the germline V gene. After removal of 7 bases from V and 6 bases from J, the junction contained 13 bases not matched to a gene. There are 15 residues in the CDR3. Written as DNA, the CDR3 is TGCGCCAGCGGCCGACAGGGAATAGGGTTCAATGAGCAGTTCGTC. This translates into CASGRQGIGFNEQFV.

This clonotype has more than one count but fewer than ten. Its ends do not fully match the called genes, so a read error is possible. The chain uses TRBV5-1 and TRBJ1-3, with 7 bases fitting TRBD1. From germline, CDR1 is SGHRS and CDR2 YFSETQ. The CDR3 consists of 17 residues. Written as DNA, the CDR3 is TGCGCCAGCAGCTTGGGAACAGGGGTGTCTTCTGGAAACACCACATATTTT. Its translation is CASSLGTGVSSGNTTYF.

CDR3 region: CASSKRPAPGNQPQHF. CDR3 sequence (DNA): TGTGCCAGCAGCAAGCGCCCGGCGCCCGGCAATCAGCCCCAGCATTTT. This chain joins TRBV21-1 and TRBJ1-5; the table's D call, TRBD1, was not checked against the DNA. TRBV21-1 is a listed pseudogene. The CDR3 consists of 16 residues.

The chain uses TRBV5-1 and TRBJ2-5, with TRBD1 as a possible D gene (6 bases). The CDR3 has 15 amino acids. CDR1 SGHRS and CDR2 YFSETQ come from the germline V gene. Trimming left V 3 bases short and J 2 bases short, with 14 bases between. In nucleotides, the CDR3 is TGCGCCAGCAGCTCTAACCCGGGACAACAAGAGACCCAGTACTTC. Its translation: CASSSNPGQQETQYF.

The J gene is TRBJ2-1, the V gene TRBV28; D is possibly TRBD1 or TRBD2 (5 bases each). The V gene's germline CDR1 is MDHEN and CDR2 SYDVKM. The CDR3 consists of 12 residues. V was trimmed by 4 bases and J by 8 bases, leaving 9 bases between them. The CDR3 DNA reads TGTGCCAGCAGTTCGGGACGGTATGAGCAGTTCTTC. As protein: CASSSGRYEQFF.

The rearrangement uses TRBV5-4 and TRBJ2-1, with D possibly TRBD2 on 6 matching bases. This CDR3 spans 13 amino acids. Trimming stripped 4 bases from V and 6 bases from J, with 11 bases between. Germline-derived CDR1 and CDR2 are SGHNT and YYREEE (reference sequence). For the CDR3, the DNA is TGTGCCAGCAGCATGACGGGAGCCAATGAGCAGTTCTTC. Protein product: CASSMTGANEQFF.

The genes are TRBV7-2 and TRBJ2-1; the match to TRBD1 covers 7 bases. The germline V gene has CDR1 SGHTA and CDR2 FQGNSA. The ends lost 0 bases at V and 4 bases at J; junction bases unmatched: 3. The CDR3 consists of 15 residues. Here the CDR3 reads CASSLAGTVYNEQFF. The CDR3 DNA reads as TGTGCCAGCAGCTTAGCGGGGACAGTGTACAATGAGCAGTTCTTC.

The chain is built from TRBV13 and TRBJ1-1; D call uncertain. Germline V lookup: CDR1 PRHDT, CDR2 FYEKMQ (reference sequence). This CDR3 is built from 15 residues. V lost 5 bases, J lost 6 bases, and 19 bases lay in between. CDR3 sequence (DNA): TGTGCCAGCAGCCACATGTTCCGGGGTCGCTCTGAAGCTTTCTTT. Encoded protein: CASSHMFRGRSEAFF.

The chain combines TRBV20-1 with TRBJ2-1; D possibly corresponds to TRBD1 (5 bases). Germline CDR1 is DFQATT and CDR2 is SNEGSKA (reference sequence). V lost 6 bases and J lost 4, with 10 bases in between. The CDR3 loop spans 12 amino acids. The CDR3 coding sequence is TGCAGTGCCCATCCAGGGTACAATGAGCAGTTCTTC. The encoded protein is CSAHPGYNEQFF.

This clonotype was observed a few times. The rearrangement links TRBV7-8 to TRBJ2-3; 7 nucleotides line up with TRBD2. Trimming at V came to 2 bases and at J to 0 bases, leaving 5 bases not matched to a gene. Germline V gene lookup returns CDR1 SGHVS and CDR2 FQNEAQ. The CDR3 has 16 amino acids. CDR3 bases: TGTGCCAGCAGCTTACTAAGCGGGACTAGCACAGATACGCAGTATTTT. It codes for CASSLLSGTSTDTQYF.

Concerning this clonotype: This clone may be a read error of a much larger clone one base away. The chain is built from TRBV5-1 and TRBJ2-5; 7 bases agree with TRBD2. The germline CDR1 and CDR2 sequences are SGHRS and YFSETQ. The CDR3 loop spans 14 amino acids. Losses at the gene ends were 0 bases for V and 9 bases for J; bases not matched to a gene: 8. Here the CDR3 reads CASSLVSGREAQYF. The CDR3 region has the DNA TGCGCCAGCAGCTTGGTTTCAGGGAGGGAGGCCCAGTACTTC.

This clonotype was detected only a few times. CDR3 region: CASSLGLAGRETQYF. In nucleotides, the CDR3 is TGCGCCAGCAGCTTGGGACTAGCGGGAAGAGAGACCCAGTACTTC. The chain uses TRBV5-1 and TRBJ2-5; TRBD2 aligns across 11 bases. This CDR3 comprises 15 residues. J gave up 4 bases and V 0 bases, and 2 bases lay outside the gene matches. Germline loops: CDR1 SGHRS, CDR2 YFSETQ.

The chain recombines TRBV7-2 with TRBJ2-7; 7 bases match TRBD2. The J segment lost 3 bases and the V segment lost 5 bases, leaving 4 bases of the junction unmatched. Germline loops: CDR1 SGHTA, CDR2 FQGNSA. This CDR3 contains 13 residues. DNA of the CDR3: TGTGCCAGCAGCAGCGGGGTCGGCTACGAGCAGTACTTC. This gives the protein CASSSGVGYEQYF. Drawing the rest from reference TRBV7-2 and TRBJ2-7, the complete variable domain is GAGVSQSPSNKVTEKGKDVELRCDPISGHTALYWYRQSLGQGLEFLIYFQGNSAPDKSGLPSDRFSAERTGGSVSTLTIQRTQQEDSAVYLCASSSGVGYEQYFGPGTRLTVT.

This clonotype occurred a few times. V is TRBV20-1 and J is TRBJ2-3, with 8 bases lining up with TRBD2. J lost 3 bases, V lost 6 bases, and 11 bases had no gene match. The germline gives CDR1 DFQATT, CDR2 SNEGSKA (reference sequence). The CDR3 is made up of 15 amino acids. Written as DNA, the CDR3 is TGCAGTGCGGACGGGGGGGACTATGGGACAGATACGCAGTATTTT. Amino acids: CSADGGDYGTDTQYF.

The V call is TRBV5-8, the J call TRBJ2-5; maybe TRBD1 (6 bases). CDR1 and CDR2 from the germline V gene are SGHTS and YDEGEE. This CDR3 has 14 residues. The ends were cut back, 5 bases at V and 6 bases at J, with 17 bases in the middle. The chain's CDR3 is CASRQGGRSQTQYF. CDR3 in DNA: TGTGCCAGCAGACAGGGCGGAAGGAGTCAGACCCAGTACTTC.

Only one count was recorded for this clonotype. This chain links TRBV7-6 with TRBJ2-7, with 7 bases that match TRBD1. V dropped 1 base and J dropped 6; count of bases not matched to a gene: 6. CDR3 length: 14 amino acids. CDR1 is SGHVS, CDR2 FNYEAQ, per germline. The CDR3 sequence: CASSLVQAGGEQYF. Written as DNA, the CDR3 is TGTGCCAGCAGCTTAGTGCAGGCAGGGGGCGAGCAGTACTTC. Full variable domain (outside the CDR3, taken from reference TRBV7-6 and TRBJ2-7): GAGVSQSPRYKVTKRGQDVALRCDPISGHVSLYWYRQALGQGPEFLTYFNYEAQQDKSGLPNDRFSAERPEGSISTLTIQRTEQRDSAMYRCASSLVQAGGEQYFGPGTRLTVT.

The chain joins TRBV5-1 to TRBJ2-3; no clear D gene. The CDR3 is 15 residues long. Germline V gene sequence: CDR1 SGHRS, CDR2 YFSETQ. Trimming cost V 3 bases and J 0 bases, with 11 bases left between them. CDR3 coding DNA: TGCGCCAGCAGCTCGCTGACTGCTAGCACAGATACGCAGTATTTT. It yields the protein CASSSLTASTDTQYF.

This chain links TRBV25-1 with TRBJ1-2, with TRBD1 as a possible D gene (5 bases). The V end was cut by 3 bases, the J end by 8 bases, with 13 bases between. The CDR3 covers 13 residues. Germline values: CDR1 MGHDK, CDR2 SYGVNS. The CDR3 here is CASSDHQGFGYTF. The CDR3 nucleotides read TGTGCCAGCAGTGATCATCAGGGATTCGGCTACACCTTC.

This clonotype was counted at least ten times. This chain connects TRBV12-3 or TRBV12-4 to TRBJ1-2; no clear D. The CDR3 totals 12 residues. The V and J ends lost 6 bases and 8 bases respectively, with 13 bases between them. In DNA, the CDR3 is TGTGCCAGCAGCTTCCTTCGGGCGGGCTACACCTTC. It translates to CASSFLRAGYTF.

The chain joins TRBV18 to TRBJ2-5; D may be TRBD1 or TRBD2 (5 bases each). This CDR3 spans 13 amino acids. V dropped 3 bases and J dropped 1 base, with 6 bases sitting between them. Germline V CDR1 and CDR2: KGHSH, LQKENI. The CDR3 region is CASSPRGQETQYF. CDR3 coding DNA: TGTGCCAGCTCACCGAGGGGCCAAGAGACCCAGTACTTC.

V usage is TRBV29-1 and J usage is TRBJ1-2; no reliable D call. CDR1 is SQVTM and CDR2 is ANQGSEA in the germline V gene. V was trimmed by 3 bases and J by 2 bases, leaving 7 bases between them. The CDR3 is made up of 12 amino acids. The CDR3, as DNA: TGCAGCGTTGAGTGGGGAAACTATGGCTACACCTTC. Its protein product is CSVEWGNYGYTF.

Only a few counts were recorded for this clonotype. This chain connects TRBV30 to TRBJ2-1; D may be TRBD2 (5 bases). CDR1 and CDR2 from the germline V gene are GTSNPN and SVGIG (reference sequence). V shed 3 bases and J shed 2 bases, with 11 bases lying between them. The CDR3 has 14 residues. CDR3 nucleotide sequence: TGTGCCTGGAGACGGGGAAGGACCTACAATGAGCAGTTCTTC. Translated: CAWRRGRTYNEQFF.

This clonotype was counted a few times. This chain connects TRBV6-5 to TRBJ2-3; a possible D gene is TRBD1 (6 bases). The CDR3 totals 13 residues. Germline V gene sequence: CDR1 MNHEY, CDR2 SVGAGI. Trimming cost V 0 bases and J 10 bases, with 11 bases left between them. This CDR3 is CASSYSTGHPQYF. CDR3 bases: TGTGCCAGCAGTTACTCGACGGGACACCCGCAGTATTTT.

The CDR3 DNA reads as TGTGCCACCAGTGACCCGGGACGGGGATACGAGCAGTACTTC. Protein product: CATSDPGRGYEQYF. The rearrangement joins TRBV24-1 to TRBJ2-7; tentatively, D is TRBD1 or TRBD2 (5 bases each). The CDR3 runs to 14 residues. Germline V gene sequence: CDR1 KGHDR, CDR2 SFDVKD. Deletions cut 4 bases from V and 4 bases from J, with 13 bases between.